This T cell receptor (beta chain) appears in the sequencing data of a study of Tregs in tolerant kidney transplant recipients. This CDR3 is 16 amino acids long. V dropped 4 bases and J dropped 3; count of bases not matched to a gene: 8. Germline lookup yields CDR1 SGDLS and CDR2 YYNGEE. Clones were read by immunoSEQ multiplex PCR, and TCRdb kept only the in-frame ones, dropping some. The sample has fewer than 150,000 clones; 92% are singletons. Sequencing used CD4+ T cells from blood. This TCR came from a human donor in good health. The chain joins TRBV9 to TRBJ2-3; TRBD2 agrees at 10 bases. CDR3 loop: CASSPSGRARTDTQYF. The CDR3 DNA reads TGTGCCAGCAGCCCAAGCGGGAGGGCCCGGACAGATACGCAGTATTTT.